The following is a T cell receptor beta chain sequence with its context. Antigen unknown. This sample was included in a study of blood T cells in healthy people across ages. Study-level points and caveats: A roughly linear fall in TCR beta diversity per million T cells was seen with increasing age.

Primed by a sample-barcoded 5' primer and a J-beta primer mix, a second PCR proceeded for roughly 7 to 12 cycles. TCRdb re-called the 5' RACE reads with MiXCR, one entry per CDR3 protein. This table has about 1 million distinct CDR3 sequences, 40% to 50% appearing once. No fewer than 6 million PBMCs went into each sample. Per sample, extraction of total RNA gave at least 6 micrograms in every case. The CDR3 is 15 residues long. V shed 2 bases and J 3 bases; nucleotides not matched to a gene: 4. Germline loops: CDR1 LGHDT, CDR2 YNNKEL (reference sequence). Source material: blood. The rearrangement uses TRBV3-1 and TRBJ2-1, with 7 bases lining up with TRBD1. The TCR originated in a woman aged 55 to 70 in good health. CDR3 sequence reads: CASSQRPGGYNEQFF. The CDR3 DNA sequence: TGTGCCAGCAGCCAAAGGCCAGGGGGCTACAATGAGCAGTTCTTC.